Listed here are 17 T cell receptor beta chains from one sample, sequenced in a study of vaccination effects on CD4 cells after COVID-19. Following an approximately ten-day culture, CD4+ T cells were purified. What these receptors recognize is not known. Only in-frame clones appear in the TCRdb table, and some are missing; sequencing was by immunoSEQ multiplex PCR. The sample yields about 28,000 clones, 60% to 80% seen once. This specimen was CD4+ T cells from PBMCs cultured without peptide, taken before COVID-19 vaccination. Receptor source: a human donor who received a COVID-19 vaccine.

J is TRBJ2-7 and V is TRBV6-2 or TRBV6-3; 12 bases fit TRBD2. Trimming at V came to 4 bases and at J to 6 bases, leaving 7 bases not matched to a gene. The CDR3 extends over 15 amino acids. Germline V CDR1 and CDR2: MNHEY, SVGEGT. The CDR3 sequence is CASSSPTSGSLEQYF. The CDR3 coding sequence is TGTGCCAGCAGTTCCCCGACTAGCGGGAGTCTCGAGCAGTACTTC.

The V call is TRBV5-6, the J call TRBJ2-2; the D is unclear. V lost 0 bases and J 0 bases, leaving 9 bases between the germline ends. This CDR3 comprises 16 residues. Germline V lookup: CDR1 SGHDT, CDR2 YYEEEE. The CDR3 loop is CASSLGLGTNTGELFF. The CDR3 DNA is TGTGCCAGCAGCTTGGGTCTAGGTACGAACACCGGGGAGCTGTTTTTT.

J is TRBJ1-3 and V is TRBV3-1 (or the pseudogene TRBV3-2); D remains ambiguous. Germline CDR1 reads LGHDT; CDR2 reads YNNKEL (reference sequence). V was cut by 4 bases and J by 4 bases, with 8 bases left in between. CDR3 size: 13 residues. The CDR3 sequence is CASSPLTGNTIYF. CDR3 DNA: TGTGCCAGCAGCCCATTAACAGGAAACACCATATATTTT.

This chain connects TRBV18 to TRBJ1-5; 9 nucleotides align to TRBD1. Germline V lookup: CDR1 KGHSH, CDR2 LQKENI. This CDR3 comprises 16 residues. Unmatched junction bases numbered 4, after V lost 2 bases and J lost 2 bases. The CDR3 DNA sequence: TGTGCCAGCTCACCAGGACAGGGGACGGGCAATCAGCCCCAGCATTTT. It is translated as CASSPGQGTGNQPQHF.

V and J are TRBV4-2 and TRBJ2-3; 16 bases line up with TRBD2. V was pared by 4 bases and J by 4 bases, with 14 bases of the junction left unmatched. Per germline, CDR1 LGHNA and CDR2 YNFKEQ. This CDR3 is 20 amino acids long. This chain's CDR3 is CASSRGLGTSGGATADTQYF. The DNA for the CDR3 is TGTGCCAGCAGCCGAGGACTAGGGACTAGCGGGGGGGCCACGGCAGATACGCAGTATTTT.

This clone has only a few counts. The chain couples TRBV11-2 to TRBJ2-2; D uncertain. The CDR3 runs to 13 residues. CDR1 is SGHAT, CDR2 FQNNGV, per germline. V lost 1 base, J lost 3 bases, and 3 bases lay in between. The CDR3: CASSLGYTGELFF. CDR3 coding DNA: TGTGCCAGCAGCTTAGGATACACCGGGGAGCTGTTTTTT.

The J gene is TRBJ1-1, the V gene TRBV12-3 or TRBV12-4; D uncertain. Trimming stripped 4 bases from V and 2 bases from J, with 8 bases between. This CDR3 is 13 amino acids long. In DNA, the CDR3 is TGTGCCAGCAGTTCAGGCTTTAACACTGAAGCTTTCTTT. Amino acid sequence: CASSSGFNTEAFF.

This clone was picked up a small number of times. This rearrangement joins TRBV4-1 to TRBJ1-6, with 7 bases aligning to TRBD1. The CDR3 is 17 amino acids. Germline V CDR1 and CDR2: MGHRA, YSYEKL. After removal of 0 bases from V and 7 bases from J, the junction contained 9 bases not matched to a gene. CDR3 loop: CASSQDPPGGTNSPLHF. The CDR3 DNA reads as TGCGCCAGCAGCCAAGACCCGCCAGGGGGGACCAATTCACCCCTCCACTTT.

For the CDR3, the DNA is TGTGCCACCAGCAAGGAGAGCTCTGGGGCCAACGTCCTGACTTTC. This sequence encodes CATSKESSGANVLTF. The genes are TRBV15 and TRBJ2-6; D unclear. CDR3 length: 15 residues. V lost 4 bases, J lost 0 bases, and 7 bases lay in between. Germline V lookup: CDR1 LNHNV, CDR2 YYDKDF (reference sequence).

The rearrangement uses TRBV3-1 (or the pseudogene TRBV3-2) and TRBJ2-1; the match to TRBD2 covers 12 bases. CDR1 and CDR2 (germline): LGHDT, YNNKEL (reference sequence). The CDR3 spans 17 residues. J lost 7 bases, V lost 1 base, and 8 bases had no gene match. CDR3 sequence: CASSQGLASGGVNEQFF. The CDR3 DNA is TGTGCCAGCAGCCAAGGTCTCGCTAGCGGGGGGGTTAATGAGCAGTTCTTC.

J is TRBJ1-1 and V is TRBV7-9, with 9 nucleotides matching TRBD1. The junction had 9 bases not matched to a gene; V was cut back by 5 bases and J by 5 bases. The CDR3 has 15 amino acids. Germline V gives CDR1 SEHNR, CDR2 FQNEAQ (reference sequence). The CDR3 region is CASSRTDRGITEAFF. The CDR3 DNA reads TGTGCCAGCAGCCGTACGGACAGGGGTATTACTGAAGCTTTCTTT.

In its sample, this clone was seen a few times. The chain carries TRBV4-1 and TRBJ1-1; D remains ambiguous. V shed 6 bases and J shed 4 bases, with 15 bases lying between them. Looked up from germline, CDR1 is MGHRA and CDR2 is YSYEKL. The CDR3 totals 14 residues. The CDR3 DNA reads TGCGCCAGCAGTGGGCCCCTTAAGGGCACTGAAGCTTTCTTT. This translates into CASSGPLKGTEAFF.

This rearrangement joins TRBV4-1 to TRBJ2-7, with D uncertain. The CDR3 spans 16 residues. V shed 1 base and J shed 2 bases, with 15 bases lying between them. Germline CDR1 MGHRA, CDR2 YSYEKL. This chain's CDR3 is CASSQGLARYPYEQYF. The CDR3 bases are TGCGCCAGCAGCCAAGGACTGGCGCGATACCCCTACGAGCAGTACTTC.

This chain joins TRBV10-1 and TRBJ2-1, with D maybe TRBD2 (6 bases). Trimming shortened V by 3 bases and J by 10 bases, and 13 bases separated the two germline ends. Germline loops: CDR1 WNHNN, CDR2 SYGVQD (reference sequence). The CDR3 consists of 13 residues. The chain's CDR3 is CASSDPLAREQFF. The CDR3 DNA sequence: TGCGCCAGCAGTGACCCTCTAGCGAGGGAGCAGTTCTTC.

The chain couples TRBV15 to TRBJ1-2, with 10 bases that match TRBD1. The CDR3 extends over 15 amino acids. The germline V gene has CDR1 LNHNV and CDR2 YYDKDF (reference sequence). V shed 4 bases, J shed 8 bases, and the junction held 10 bases outside the gene matches. The CDR3 DNA is TGTGCCACCAGCACCCCAAGACAGGGGGCGCGAGGCTACACCTTC. Amino acid sequence: CATSTPRQGARGYTF.

The chain carries TRBV7-8 and TRBJ1-6; D is undetermined. This CDR3 has 15 amino acids. Trimming pared 3 bases from V and 4 bases from J, leaving 10 bases between. CDR1 SGHVS and CDR2 FQNEAQ come from the germline V gene. For the CDR3, the DNA is TGTGCCAGCAGCTTCGAGGACGGATATAATTCACCCCTCCACTTT. Encoded protein: CASSFEDGYNSPLHF.

This sequence joins TRBV12-3 or TRBV12-4 and TRBJ2-3; D is ambiguous. The CDR3 is 12 amino acids. V dropped 6 bases and J dropped 2 bases, with 6 bases sitting between them. CDR3 residues: CASSRVTDTQYF. CDR3 in DNA: TGTGCCAGCAGCCGGGTCACAGATACGCAGTATTTT.